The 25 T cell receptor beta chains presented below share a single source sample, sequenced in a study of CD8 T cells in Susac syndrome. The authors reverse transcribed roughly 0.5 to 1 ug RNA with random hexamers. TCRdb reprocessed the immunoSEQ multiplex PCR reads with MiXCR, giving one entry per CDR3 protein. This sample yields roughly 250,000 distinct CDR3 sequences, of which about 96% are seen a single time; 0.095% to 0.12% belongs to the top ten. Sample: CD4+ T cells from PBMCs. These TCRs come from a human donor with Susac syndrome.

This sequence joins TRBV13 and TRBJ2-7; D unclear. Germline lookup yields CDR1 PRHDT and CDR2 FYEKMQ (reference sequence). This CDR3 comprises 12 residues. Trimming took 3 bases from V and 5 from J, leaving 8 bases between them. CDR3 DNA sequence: TGTGCCAGCAGCTTTAGTGGTGACGAGCAGTACTTC. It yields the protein CASSFSGDEQYF.

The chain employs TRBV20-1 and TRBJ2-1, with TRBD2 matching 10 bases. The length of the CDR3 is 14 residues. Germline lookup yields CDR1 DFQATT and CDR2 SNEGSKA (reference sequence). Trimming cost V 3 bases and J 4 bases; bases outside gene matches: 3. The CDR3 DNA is TGCAGTGCTAGTCGGACTAGCGGATACAATGAGCAGTTCTTC. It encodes CSASRTSGYNEQFF.

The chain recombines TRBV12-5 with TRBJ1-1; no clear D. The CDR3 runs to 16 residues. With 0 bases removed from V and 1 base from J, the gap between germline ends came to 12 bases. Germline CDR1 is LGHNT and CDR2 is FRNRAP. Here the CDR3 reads CASGLVLSQRNTEAFF. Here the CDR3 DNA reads TGTGCTAGTGGTTTGGTACTCTCACAGCGGAACACTGAAGCTTTCTTT.

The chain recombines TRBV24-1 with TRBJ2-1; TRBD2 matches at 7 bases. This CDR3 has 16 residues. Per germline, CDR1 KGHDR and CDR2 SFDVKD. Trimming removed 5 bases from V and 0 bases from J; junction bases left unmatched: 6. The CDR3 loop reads CATSVGGSPSYNEQFF. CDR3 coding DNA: TGTGCCACCAGTGTGGGGGGGTCTCCCTCCTACAATGAGCAGTTCTTC.

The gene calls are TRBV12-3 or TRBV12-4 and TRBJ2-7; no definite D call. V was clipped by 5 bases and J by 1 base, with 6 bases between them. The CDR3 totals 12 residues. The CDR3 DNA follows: TGTGCCAGCAGTCCCATGTCCTACGAGCAGTACTTC. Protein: CASSPMSYEQYF.

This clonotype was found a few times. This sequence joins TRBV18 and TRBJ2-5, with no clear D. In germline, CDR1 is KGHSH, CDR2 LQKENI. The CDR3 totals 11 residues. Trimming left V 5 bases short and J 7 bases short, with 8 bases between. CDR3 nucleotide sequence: TGTGCCAGCTCATCGCCGGGGACCCAGTACTTC. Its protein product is CASSSPGTQYF.

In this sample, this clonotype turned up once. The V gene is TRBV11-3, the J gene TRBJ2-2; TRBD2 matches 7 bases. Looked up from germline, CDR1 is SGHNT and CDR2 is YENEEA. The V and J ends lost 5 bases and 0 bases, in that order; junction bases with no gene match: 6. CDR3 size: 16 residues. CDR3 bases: TGTGCCAGCAGCCCCGCAGCGGGGCCGAACACCGGGGAGCTGTTTTTT. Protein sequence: CASSPAAGPNTGELFF.

The CDR3 reads CASSSLTATFNYGYTF. CDR3 bases: TGTGCCAGCAGCAGTCTGACAGCCACCTTTAACTATGGCTACACCTTC. This chain uses TRBV12-3 or TRBV12-4 with TRBJ1-2; a weak D match, TRBD1 (5 bases). CDR3 size: 16 residues. The V and J ends lost 6 bases and 1 base respectively, with 18 bases between them.

CDR3 sequence: CASSLAGGGDTQYF. The CDR3 coding sequence is TGTGCCAGCAGTTTAGCGGGAGGGGGCGATACGCAGTATTTT. This rearrangement joins TRBV6-5 to TRBJ2-3; 11 positions match TRBD2. Unmatched junction bases numbered 3, after V lost 4 bases and J lost 6 bases. This CDR3 is built from 14 residues. Germline V gene data show CDR1 as MNHEY and CDR2 as SVGAGI.

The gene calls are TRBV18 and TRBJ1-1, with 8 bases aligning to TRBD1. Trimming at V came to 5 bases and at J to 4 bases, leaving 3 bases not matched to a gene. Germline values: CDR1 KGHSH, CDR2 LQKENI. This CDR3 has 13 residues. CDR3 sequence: CASSGQGSTEAFF. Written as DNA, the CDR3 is TGTGCCAGCTCAGGACAGGGTAGCACTGAAGCTTTCTTT.

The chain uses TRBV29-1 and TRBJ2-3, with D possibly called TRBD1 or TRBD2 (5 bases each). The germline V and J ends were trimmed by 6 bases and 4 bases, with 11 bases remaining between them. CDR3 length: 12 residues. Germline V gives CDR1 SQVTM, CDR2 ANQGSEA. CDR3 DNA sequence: TGCAGCGTGGGGGACGGGGCAGATACGCAGTATTTT. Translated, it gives CSVGDGADTQYF.

The chain's CDR3 is CASSLYRGDNEQFF. The CDR3 DNA follows: TGTGCCAGCAGCTTATACAGGGGAGACAATGAGCAGTTCTTC. This chain joins TRBV11-3 and TRBJ2-1; 7 bases map to TRBD1. CDR3 length equals 14 residues. CDR1 is SGHNT and CDR2 is YENEEA in the germline V gene. With 2 bases clipped from V and 5 bases from J, the junction kept 3 bases outside the gene matches.

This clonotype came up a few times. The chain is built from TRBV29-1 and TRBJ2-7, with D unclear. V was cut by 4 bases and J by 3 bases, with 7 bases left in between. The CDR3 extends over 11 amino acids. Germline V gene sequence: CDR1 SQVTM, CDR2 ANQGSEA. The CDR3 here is CSVGASYEQYF. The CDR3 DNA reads TGCAGCGTTGGCGCCAGCTACGAGCAGTACTTC.

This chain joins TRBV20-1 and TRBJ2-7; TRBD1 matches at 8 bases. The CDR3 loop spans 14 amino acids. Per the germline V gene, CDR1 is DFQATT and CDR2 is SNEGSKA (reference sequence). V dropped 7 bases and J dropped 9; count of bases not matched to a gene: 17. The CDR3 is CSVGGRGQVEGQYF. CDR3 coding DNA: TGCAGTGTGGGGGGCCGGGGACAGGTGGAGGGGCAGTACTTC.

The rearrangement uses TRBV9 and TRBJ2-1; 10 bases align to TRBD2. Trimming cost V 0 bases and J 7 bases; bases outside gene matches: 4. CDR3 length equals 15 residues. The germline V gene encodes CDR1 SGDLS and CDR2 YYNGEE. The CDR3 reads CASSVGLAGANEQFF. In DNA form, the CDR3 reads TGTGCCAGCAGCGTAGGGCTAGCGGGAGCAAATGAGCAGTTCTTC.

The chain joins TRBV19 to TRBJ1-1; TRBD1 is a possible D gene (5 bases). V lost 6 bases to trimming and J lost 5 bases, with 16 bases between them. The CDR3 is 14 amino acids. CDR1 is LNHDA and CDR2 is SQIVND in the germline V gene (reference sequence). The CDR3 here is CASRHGGAETEAFF. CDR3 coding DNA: TGTGCCAGTAGACACGGGGGTGCGGAGACTGAAGCTTTCTTT.

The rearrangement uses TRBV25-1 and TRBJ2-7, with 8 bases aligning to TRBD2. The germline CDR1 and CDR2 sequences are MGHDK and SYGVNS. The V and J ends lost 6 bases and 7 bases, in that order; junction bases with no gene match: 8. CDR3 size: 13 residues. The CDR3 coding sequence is TGTGCCAGCAGGACGGGAGGGGCGAAAGAGCAGTACTTC. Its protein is CASRTGGAKEQYF.

The CDR3 here is CASSSAEAAYGYTF. The CDR3 bases are TGTGCCAGCAGTTCGGCGGAGGCGGCTTATGGCTACACCTTC. V is TRBV27 and J is TRBJ1-2; no clear D gene. V lost 4 bases and J lost 5, with 14 bases in between. The CDR3 is made up of 14 amino acids. The germline gives CDR1 MNHEY, CDR2 SMNVEV (reference sequence).

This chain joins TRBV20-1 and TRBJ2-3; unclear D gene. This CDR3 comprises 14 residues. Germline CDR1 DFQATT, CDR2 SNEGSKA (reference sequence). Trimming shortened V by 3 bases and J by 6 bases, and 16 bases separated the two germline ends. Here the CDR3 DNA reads TGCAGTGCTAGGGTGGCCCCCCAGAGGGATACGCAGTATTTT. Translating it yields CSARVAPQRDTQYF.

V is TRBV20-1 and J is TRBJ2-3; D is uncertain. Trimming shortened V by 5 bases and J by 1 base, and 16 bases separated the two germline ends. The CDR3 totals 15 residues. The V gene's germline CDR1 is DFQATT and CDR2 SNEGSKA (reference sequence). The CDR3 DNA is TGCAGTGCTCTTGACCCTTTTTCTCGCACAGATACGCAGTATTTT. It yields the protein CSALDPFSRTDTQYF.

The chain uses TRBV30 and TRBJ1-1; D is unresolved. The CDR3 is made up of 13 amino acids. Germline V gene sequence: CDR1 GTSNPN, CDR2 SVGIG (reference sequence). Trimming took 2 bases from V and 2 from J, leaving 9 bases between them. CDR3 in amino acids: CAWSIQSNTEAFF. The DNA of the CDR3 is TGTGCCTGGAGTATCCAGTCAAACACTGAAGCTTTCTTT.

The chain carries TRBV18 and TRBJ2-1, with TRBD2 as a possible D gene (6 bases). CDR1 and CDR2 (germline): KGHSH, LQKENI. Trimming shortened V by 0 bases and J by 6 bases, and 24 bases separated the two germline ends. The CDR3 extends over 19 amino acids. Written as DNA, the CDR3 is TGTGCCAGCTCACCACCGGATCGGGGATCGGGAGATTGGCTCAATGAGCAGTTCTTC. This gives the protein CASSPPDRGSGDWLNEQFF.

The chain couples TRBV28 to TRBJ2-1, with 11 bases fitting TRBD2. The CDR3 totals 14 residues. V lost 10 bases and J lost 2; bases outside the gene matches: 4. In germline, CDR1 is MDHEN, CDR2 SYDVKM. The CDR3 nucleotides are TGTGCCACCGGGACTAGCGGAGCCTACAATGAGCAGTTCTTC. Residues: CATGTSGAYNEQFF. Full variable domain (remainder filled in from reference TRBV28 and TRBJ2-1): DVKVTQSSRYLVKRTGEKVFLECVQDMDHENMFWYRQDPGLGLRLIYFSYDVKMKEKGDIPEGYSVSREKKERFSLILESASTNQTSMYLCATGTSGAYNEQFFGPGTRLTVL.

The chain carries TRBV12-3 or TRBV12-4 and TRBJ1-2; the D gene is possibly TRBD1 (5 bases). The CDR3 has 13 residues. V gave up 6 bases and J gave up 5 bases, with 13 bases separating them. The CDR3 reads CASRETTGYGYTF. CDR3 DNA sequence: TGTGCCAGCAGGGAGACAACAGGTTATGGCTACACCTTC.

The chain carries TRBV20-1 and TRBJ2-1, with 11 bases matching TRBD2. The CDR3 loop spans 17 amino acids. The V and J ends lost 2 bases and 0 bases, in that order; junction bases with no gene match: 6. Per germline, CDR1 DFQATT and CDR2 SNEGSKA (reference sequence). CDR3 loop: CSARTILAGASYNEQFF. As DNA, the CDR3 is TGCAGTGCTAGAACAATACTAGCGGGAGCCTCCTACAATGAGCAGTTCTTC.